The 10 T cell receptor beta chains given below trace back to one sample, sequenced in a study of OX40 agonist ivuxolimab in advanced cancers. Profiled with immunoSEQ multiplex PCR; TCRdb holds only in-frame clones, not every one. This table has around 94,000 clones, roughly 90% appearing once. Sample: CD4+ or CD8+ T cells sorted from blood, taken in a trial of the OX40 agonist ivuxolimab. The source is an adult with an advanced solid tumor such as melanoma, head and neck, liver or kidney cancer.

The CDR3 spells CASSIDLPAAYEQYF. The CDR3 DNA reads as TGTGCCAGTAGTATAGATCTACCAGCGGCCTACGAGCAGTACTTC. The chain carries TRBV19 and TRBJ2-7; possible D gene TRBD2, 5 bases. The CDR3 runs to 15 residues. From germline, CDR1 is LNHDA and CDR2 SQIVND (reference sequence). V gave up 0 bases and J gave up 2 bases, with 11 bases separating them. Full variable domain (rest looked up from reference TRBV19 and TRBJ2-7): DGGITQSPKYLFRKEGQNVTLSCEQNLNHDAMYWYRQDPGQGLRLIYYSQIVNDFQKGDIAEGYSVSREKKESFPLTVTSAQKNPTAFYLCASSIDLPAAYEQYFGPGTRLTVT.

V gene TRBV2 combines with J gene TRBJ2-1; 7 bases align to TRBD1. The CDR3 consists of 15 residues. Germline trimming cut 4 bases from V and 4 bases from J; bases unmatched to any gene: 7. In germline, CDR1 is SNHLY, CDR2 FYNNEI. The CDR3 nucleotides read TGTGCCAGCAGTGCCCCGGGACAGTTTTACAATGAGCAGTTCTTC. Amino acid sequence: CASSAPGQFYNEQFF.

This clone was observed a single time. J is TRBJ1-2 and V is TRBV7-2; 7 positions agree with TRBD1. Germline CDR1 is SGHTA and CDR2 is FQGNSA. The CDR3 length is 14 residues. V shed 4 bases and J 3 bases; nucleotides not matched to a gene: 5. The CDR3: CASSSLGTDYGYTF. The DNA for the CDR3 is TGTGCCAGCAGCTCCCTTGGGACAGACTATGGCTACACCTTC.

Comments on this clone: The same CDR3 can be traced to other DNA sequences in this sample. This chain joins TRBV27 and TRBJ2-6; no definite D call. V gave up 5 bases and J gave up 0 bases, with 11 bases separating them. This CDR3 contains 16 residues. Germline CDR1 reads MNHEY; CDR2 reads SMNVEV (reference sequence). CDR3 in amino acids: CASSPLQTSGANVLTF. The DNA for the CDR3 is TGTGCCAGCAGTCCGTTACAGACCTCTGGGGCCAACGTCCTGACTTTC.

The V and J genes are TRBV18 and TRBJ1-2, with D possibly being TRBD1 (5 bases). This CDR3 is built from 16 residues. V lost 0 bases to trimming and J lost 3 bases, with 14 bases between them. Germline CDR1 is KGHSH and CDR2 is LQKENI. Here the CDR3 reads CASSPPKSGTDYGYTF. CDR3 nucleotides: TGTGCCAGCTCACCACCGAAATCCGGGACCGACTATGGCTACACCTTC.

This clone was seen once. The CDR3: CASSQEQGTYEQYF. CDR3 DNA: TGCGCCAGCAGCCAAGAACAGGGTACCTACGAGCAGTACTTC. The chain couples TRBV4-3 to TRBJ2-7, with D tentatively TRBD1 (6 bases). In germline, CDR1 is LGHNA, CDR2 YSLEER. This CDR3 has 14 amino acids. Trimming removed 0 bases at V and 2 bases at J, with 8 bases between.

The chain couples TRBV27 to TRBJ2-1, with unresolved D. Germline V gives CDR1 MNHEY, CDR2 SMNVEV (reference sequence). The CDR3 runs 12 residues. With 5 bases removed from V and 10 bases from J, the gap between germline ends came to 12 bases. The CDR3 DNA follows: TGTGCCAGCAGTAGGATGGTCGGGGAGCAGTTCTTC. Protein sequence: CASSRMVGEQFF.

The chain joins TRBV2 to TRBJ2-7; D is tentatively TRBD1 or TRBD2 (5 bases each). The CDR3 spans 14 residues. CDR1 SNHLY and CDR2 FYNNEI come from the germline V gene. V gave up 4 bases and J gave up 2 bases, with 12 bases separating them. CDR3 sequence reads: CASSVWGTTYEQYF. As DNA, the CDR3 is TGTGCCAGCAGTGTTTGGGGGACCACCTACGAGCAGTACTTC. Looking up the rest from reference TRBV2 and TRBJ2-7 gives the full variable domain: EPEVTQTPSHQVTQMGQEVILRCVPISNHLYFYWYRQILGQKVEFLVSFYNNEISEKSEIFDDQFSVERPDGSNFTLKIRSTKLEDSAMYFCASSVWGTTYEQYFGPGTRLTVT.

The chain carries TRBV13 and TRBJ2-1; TRBD2 matches 8 bases. V gave up 8 bases and J gave up 10 bases; unmatched junction bases: 16. The germline gives CDR1 PRHDT, CDR2 FYEKMQ (reference sequence). The CDR3 is made up of 15 amino acids. The CDR3 sequence: CASSPPGSGSREQFF. The CDR3 bases are TGTGCCAGCTCCCCTCCGGGAAGCGGGAGTAGGGAGCAGTTCTTC.

The chain has TRBV29-1 and TRBJ2-5, with 7 positions matching TRBD2. Germline V gene sequence: CDR1 SQVTM, CDR2 ANQGSEA. CDR3 length: 13 amino acids. V lost 3 bases, J lost 5 bases, and 6 bases stayed unmatched. CDR3: CSVDRGLEETQYF. The CDR3 coding sequence is TGCAGCGTTGACAGAGGACTAGAGGAGACCCAGTACTTC. Using reference TRBV29-1 and TRBJ2-5 for the parts outside the CDR3, the full variable domain is SAVISQKPSRDICQRGTSLTIQCQVDSQVTMMFWYRQQPGQSLTLIATANQGSEATYESGFVIDKFPISRPNLTFSTLTVSNMSPEDSSIYLCSVDRGLEETQYFGPGTRLLVL.